A single sample gave rise to the 20 T cell receptor beta chains below, sequenced in a study of CD4 T cells in relation to SARS-CoV-2 and coronaviruses. The table came from immunoSEQ multiplex PCR; TCRdb's copy has only in-frame clones and leaves some out. In the table there are tens of thousands of clones, 72% of which are singletons. Before the COVID-19 pandemic, during about 2010-2019, CD4+ T cells were taken from unexposed donors. After nine to ten days of culture, CD4+ T cells were isolated. These receptors have no known antigen. The sample taken for sequencing was CD4+ T cells from PBMCs, cultured in vitro. The receptors were gathered from a human donor in good health.

The chain employs TRBV10-3 and TRBJ2-1, with D tentatively TRBD1 (6 bases). The V and J ends lost 6 bases and 5 bases respectively, with 14 bases between them. This CDR3 has 14 residues. The germline V gene has CDR1 ENHRY and CDR2 SYGVKD. The CDR3 DNA sequence: TGTGCCATCAGCCCCCCTAGGGGGAACAATGAGCAGTTCTTC. Translating gives CAISPPRGNNEQFF.

The J gene is TRBJ2-7, the V gene TRBV5-1, with D uncertain. The V and J ends lost 1 base and 0 bases respectively, with 8 bases between them. The CDR3 length is 14 residues. The germline V gene has CDR1 SGHRS and CDR2 YFSETQ. The DNA for the CDR3 is TGCGCCAGCAGCTTGCGTCCCAGCTCCTACGAGCAGTACTTC. It codes for CASSLRPSSYEQYF.

Only one count was recorded for this clone. J is TRBJ2-1 and V is TRBV5-1; D gene ambiguous. V lost 0 bases and J lost 5, with 9 bases in between. Germline-derived CDR1 and CDR2 are SGHRS and YFSETQ. The CDR3 loop spans 14 amino acids. The DNA for the CDR3 is TGCGCCAGCAGCTTGGGCCCCTACGACAATGAGCAGTTCTTC. Amino acid sequence: CASSLGPYDNEQFF.

This clone appeared a few times. J is TRBJ1-2 and V is TRBV9; tentative D call: TRBD1 (5 bases). The V gene's germline CDR1 is SGDLS and CDR2 YYNGEE. The CDR3 has 15 residues. Trimming stripped 0 bases from V and 4 bases from J, with 13 bases between. The CDR3 DNA is TGTGCCAGCAGCGTAGATCAGGGTATGGTCTATGGCTACACCTTC. This codes for CASSVDQGMVYGYTF.

The chain employs TRBV14 and TRBJ2-7; the match to TRBD1 covers 9 bases. The CDR3 has 13 amino acids. Germline assignment: CDR1 SGHDN and CDR2 FVKESK. V was pared by 4 bases and J by 4 bases, with 2 bases of the junction left unmatched. CDR3 amino acids: CASSRQGVYEQYF. The CDR3 coding sequence is TGTGCCAGCAGCCGACAGGGGGTTTACGAGCAGTACTTC.

The V and J genes are TRBV7-2 and TRBJ2-6, with D maybe TRBD2 (5 bases). Trimming took off 5 bases at V and 0 bases at J, with 14 bases between the two ends. The CDR3 loop spans 17 amino acids. Germline-derived CDR1 and CDR2 are SGHTA and FQGNSA. The CDR3, as DNA: TGTGCCAGCAGCCACCGGGGTGGCCTCTCTGGGGCCAACGTCCTGACTTTC. This gives the protein CASSHRGGLSGANVLTF.

This clone was seen a single time. The chain recombines TRBV4-2 with TRBJ2-1; 8 bases line up with TRBD1. This CDR3 region has 20 residues. The J segment lost 3 bases and the V segment lost 4 bases, leaving 20 bases of the junction unmatched. The germline CDR1 and CDR2 sequences are LGHNA and YNFKEQ. The CDR3 region is CASSLRTGLGAIGIYNEQFF. CDR3 sequence (DNA): TGTGCCAGCAGCCTCCGGACAGGGCTGGGAGCGATTGGGATCTACAATGAGCAGTTCTTC.

This clone occurred once. The V and J genes are TRBV5-1 and TRBJ2-5, with 7 bases lining up with TRBD1. V lost 4 bases to trimming and J lost 0 bases; unmatched junction nucleotides: 9. Germline CDR1 and CDR2: SGHRS and YFSETQ. CDR3 length equals 16 residues. The CDR3, as DNA: TGCGCCAGCAGCGTCACAGGGGCGGCTAACCAAGAGACCCAGTACTTC. It codes for CASSVTGAANQETQYF.

The genes are TRBV5-5 and TRBJ1-3; possible D gene TRBD1, 6 bases. CDR1 and CDR2 from the germline V gene are SGHKS and YYEKEE (reference sequence). This CDR3 comprises 14 residues. The germline V and J ends were trimmed by 0 bases and 7 bases, with 11 bases remaining between them. CDR3 sequence reads: CASSLEQGRNTIYF. CDR3 DNA sequence: TGTGCCAGCAGCTTGGAACAGGGTAGGAACACCATATATTTT.

The genes are TRBV7-8 and TRBJ1-1, with a weak D call TRBD1 (5 bases). The ends were cut back, 5 bases at V and 2 bases at J, with 9 bases in the middle. The germline V gene has CDR1 SGHVS and CDR2 FQNEAQ. The CDR3 length is 13 residues. The CDR3 spells CASSPGPNTEAFF. Here the CDR3 DNA reads TGTGCCAGCAGCCCGGGACCCAACACTGAAGCTTTCTTT.

The chain joins TRBV7-9 to TRBJ2-5; D is possibly TRBD2 (6 bases). The CDR3 consists of 15 residues. The germline gives CDR1 SEHNR, CDR2 FQNEAQ (reference sequence). Between the trimmed V and J ends, which lost 8 bases and 2 bases, there was a span of 18 bases. The CDR3 region is CASRGREAGQETQYF. The CDR3 DNA reads as TGTGCCAGCCGGGGTAGGGAGGCGGGACAAGAGACCCAGTACTTC.

The chain couples TRBV10-3 to TRBJ1-4; 10 bases are shared with TRBD1. The ends lost 6 bases at V and 2 bases at J; junction bases unmatched: 0. CDR1 is ENHRY and CDR2 is SYGVKD in the germline V gene. The CDR3 totals 14 residues. CDR3 loop: CAIRGQGTNEKLFF. The CDR3 DNA follows: TGTGCCATCAGGGGACAGGGGACTAATGAAAAACTGTTTTTT.

V is TRBV4-3 and J is TRBJ2-1, with 7 bases that match TRBD2. Germline CDR1 reads LGHNA; CDR2 reads YSLEER. This CDR3 is built from 16 residues. The V gene end was trimmed by 1 base and the J gene end by 1 base; junction bases not matched to a gene: 4. Here the CDR3 DNA reads TGCGCCAGCAGCCAAGCCCTAGCGGTTTCCTACAATGAGCAGTTCTTC. Translated, it gives CASSQALAVSYNEQFF.

This clone was detected once. V usage is TRBV7-9 and J usage is TRBJ1-2; no definite D call. Trimming pared 5 bases from V and 2 bases from J, leaving 21 bases between. The germline V gene encodes CDR1 SEHNR and CDR2 FQNEAQ (reference sequence). There are 17 residues in the CDR3. The CDR3 here is CASSGGPSSASNYGYTF. CDR3 nucleotides: TGTGCCAGCAGCGGAGGACCCTCTTCGGCCAGCAACTATGGCTACACCTTC. Complete variable domain (other parts from reference TRBV7-9 and TRBJ1-2): DTGVSQNPRHKITKRGQNVTFRCDPISEHNRLYWYRQTLGQGPEFLTYFQNEAQLEKSRLLSDRFSAERPKGSFSTLEIQRTEQGDSAMYLCASSGGPSSASNYGYTFGSGTRLTVV.

The V and J genes are TRBV4-1 and TRBJ2-4; D tentatively fits TRBD1 or TRBD2 (5 bases each). Trimming removed 1 base at V and 1 base at J, with 11 bases between. The CDR3 length is 16 residues. The germline CDR1 and CDR2 sequences are MGHRA and YSYEKL. The CDR3 spells CASSQVLAGAKNIQYF. DNA of the CDR3: TGCGCCAGCAGCCAAGTTCTAGCAGGGGCCAAAAACATTCAGTACTTC.

The J gene is TRBJ2-7, the V gene TRBV2, with D possibly being TRBD2 (5 bases). The V gene's germline CDR1 is SNHLY and CDR2 FYNNEI. Trimming left V 3 bases short and J 2 bases short, with 11 bases between. The CDR3 has 14 residues. CDR3 residues: CASSDSSGAYEQYF. The CDR3 DNA is TGTGCCAGCAGTGATTCCAGCGGAGCCTACGAGCAGTACTTC.

The V and J genes are TRBV27 and TRBJ1-2; 8 bases line up with TRBD1. CDR3 size: 14 residues. Trimming cost V 6 bases and J 6 bases; bases outside gene matches: 9. Germline CDR1 reads MNHEY; CDR2 reads SMNVEV (reference sequence). The CDR3 nucleotides read TGTGCCAGCAGAGACCCAGGGGGCCACCATGGCTACACCTTC. Protein product: CASRDPGGHHGYTF.

The CDR3 reads CASSPGDQPQHF. CDR3 bases: TGTGCCAGTAGTCCCGGGGACCAGCCCCAGCATTTT. J is TRBJ1-5 and V is TRBV19; the D gene is possibly TRBD1 (5 bases). Germline loops: CDR1 LNHDA, CDR2 SQIVND (reference sequence). The ends were cut back, 5 bases at V and 7 bases at J, with 9 bases in the middle. The CDR3 is 12 amino acids.

The chain has TRBV7-3 and TRBJ1-4; D is uncertain. Trimming took 5 bases from V and 6 from J, leaving 19 bases between them. Germline V gene lookup returns CDR1 SGHTA and CDR2 FQGTGA. CDR3 size: 16 residues. In DNA form, the CDR3 reads TGTGCCAGCAGCCCACCACACGGCCGGCTGGATGAAAAACTGTTTTTT. This gives the protein CASSPPHGRLDEKLFF.

This chain connects TRBV29-1 to TRBJ2-1; D might be TRBD2 (6 bases). The ends were cut back, 8 bases at V and 0 bases at J, with 17 bases in the middle. This CDR3 comprises 15 residues. CDR1 is SQVTM, CDR2 ANQGSEA, per germline. The CDR3 nucleotides are TGCAGCTCAAATCTCGGGGGAGGCTCCTACAATGAGCAGTTCTTC. Encoded protein: CSSNLGGGSYNEQFF.